The 6 T cell receptor beta chains presented below share a single source sample, sequenced in a study of blood T cell repertoires in COVID-19. The data were produced by immunoSEQ multiplex PCR, yet TCRdb's version contains in-frame clones alone and is incomplete. The repertoire holds roughly 150,000 clones, with roughly 93% as singletons. Sequenced input: peripheral blood. Receptors originate from a man aged 18 to 29 with COVID-19, enrolled during active disease.

The CDR3 sequence: CASGLEENTEAFF. CDR3 DNA: TGTGCTAGTGGTTTAGAGGAGAACACTGAAGCTTTCTTT. The genes are TRBV12-5 and TRBJ1-1, with D uncertain. The CDR3 totals 13 residues. Germline V gene sequence: CDR1 LGHNT, CDR2 FRNRAP. V was pared by 3 bases and J by 1 base, with 6 bases between.

The gene calls are TRBV5-1 and TRBJ2-4, with 10 bases identical to TRBD2. The CDR3 runs 24 residues. Germline lookup yields CDR1 SGHRS and CDR2 YFSETQ. With V trimmed by 0 bases and J by 0 bases, 24 bases remained unmatched. The CDR3, as DNA: TGCGCCAGCAGCTTGGACCTCTACCGACCCCAGGACAGGACTAGCGGCATAGCCAAAAACATTCAGTACTTC. Translating it yields CASSLDLYRPQDRTSGIAKNIQYF.

The sample holds one count of this clone. The rearrangement joins TRBV6-2 or TRBV6-3 to TRBJ1-5, with 8 bases matching TRBD1. With V trimmed by 4 bases and J by 3 bases, 14 bases remained unmatched. From germline, CDR1 is MNHEY and CDR2 SVGEGT. The CDR3 has 18 amino acids. CDR3 sequence: CASSSPGQEWRDNQPQHF. CDR3 sequence (DNA): TGTGCCAGCAGTTCGCCGGGACAGGAATGGAGGGACAATCAGCCCCAGCATTTT.

The chain joins TRBV14 to TRBJ1-1, with a tentative D call TRBD1 (5 bases). The CDR3 is 13 residues long. Germline values: CDR1 SGHDN, CDR2 FVKESK. The germline V and J ends were trimmed by 1 base and 7 bases, with 10 bases remaining between them. The CDR3 spells CASSQVGADEAFF. The CDR3 DNA reads TGTGCCAGCAGCCAAGTAGGGGCAGATGAAGCTTTCTTT.

The chain is built from TRBV19 and TRBJ1-1, with TRBD1 matching over 10 bases. Germline CDR1 LNHDA, CDR2 SQIVND (reference sequence). The junction had 13 bases not matched to a gene; V was cut back by 5 bases and J by 7 bases. CDR3 length: 16 amino acids. The CDR3 here is CASSVRQGAGGREAFF. The CDR3 DNA follows: TGTGCCAGTAGTGTGAGACAGGGGGCTGGGGGGCGTGAAGCTTTCTTT.

This chain joins TRBV13 and TRBJ2-1, with TRBD2 matching over 11 bases. This CDR3 contains 18 residues. The J segment lost 5 bases and the V segment lost 5 bases, leaving 14 bases of the junction unmatched. From germline, CDR1 is PRHDT and CDR2 FYEKMQ (reference sequence). As DNA, the CDR3 is TGTGCCAGCAGCGGGGCCGTAATAGCGGGAGGGCCCCACAATGAGCAGTTCTTC. It specifies CASSGAVIAGGPHNEQFF.